This entry lists 7 T cell receptor beta chains sequenced from one sample in a study of CD8 T cells in Susac syndrome (dated by TCRdb to between 2018 and 2021). The library came from the immunoSEQ multiplex PCR assay. RNA was extracted using the RNeasy kit, and roughly 0.5 to 1 ug of the RNA was reverse transcribed with random hexamers. The public reads were reanalyzed by TCRdb: fastp trimming at Q25, MiXCR alignment, in-frame beta chains only. All rows with the same CDR3 protein become a single entry with the most common DNA and genes. This sample has about 160,000 distinct CDR3 sequences in its table, and roughly nine tenths of those were observed once. Around 0.075% of the sample belongs to the ten largest clones. Sequenced input: CD4+ T cells from PBMCs. These receptor sequences come from a human donor in good health.

This chain joins TRBV19 and TRBJ2-7; no clear D gene. The CDR3 is 14 residues long. Trimming stripped 6 bases from V and 1 base from J, with 13 bases between. Germline CDR1 is LNHDA and CDR2 is SQIVND (reference sequence). This chain's CDR3 is CASSKQRSSYEQYF. The CDR3 DNA reads TGTGCCAGTAGCAAACAGAGGTCATCCTACGAGCAGTACTTC.

The rearrangement uses TRBV30 and TRBJ2-7; D may be TRBD1 (5 bases). The CDR3 has 11 residues. Per the germline V gene, CDR1 is GTSNPN and CDR2 is SVGIG (reference sequence). With 5 bases removed from V and 0 bases from J, the gap between germline ends came to 5 bases. CDR3 nucleotide sequence: TGTGCCTGGGACAGCTCCTACGAGCAGTACTTC. This encodes CAWDSSYEQYF. Full variable domain (remainder filled in from reference TRBV30 and TRBJ2-7): SQTIHQWPATLVQPVGSPLSLECTVEGTSNPNLYWYRQAAGRGLQLLFYSVGIGQISSEVPQNLSASRPQDRQFILSSKKLLLSDSGFYLCAWDSSYEQYFGPGTRLTVT.

CDR3 protein: CAISSVTGISSPLHF. In DNA form, the CDR3 reads TGTGCCATCAGTTCTGTGACAGGGATAAGTTCACCCCTCCACTTT. This sequence joins TRBV10-3 and TRBJ1-6; 7 bases are shared with TRBD1. Unmatched junction bases numbered 10, after V lost 5 bases and J lost 9 bases. This CDR3 region has 15 residues. Germline lookup yields CDR1 ENHRY and CDR2 SYGVKD.

This chain links TRBV29-1 with TRBJ1-5; TRBD1 is a possible D gene (5 bases). Germline CDR1 and CDR2: SQVTM and ANQGSEA. Trimming took 5 bases from V and 2 from J, leaving 16 bases between them. The CDR3 has 15 residues. The CDR3 is CSVSGSTMGNQPQHF. The CDR3 DNA is TGCAGCGTTTCAGGGTCGACTATGGGCAATCAGCCCCAGCATTTT.

The rearrangement joins TRBV5-1 to TRBJ2-6; no clear D gene. Looked up from germline, CDR1 is SGHRS and CDR2 is YFSETQ. The germline V and J ends were trimmed by 1 base and 12 bases, with 17 bases remaining between them. This CDR3 comprises 15 residues. CDR3 protein: CASSLFPGLEGVLTF. The DNA for the CDR3 is TGCGCCAGCAGCTTGTTCCCGGGCCTGGAAGGCGTCCTGACTTTC.

The chain has TRBV29-1 and TRBJ2-1; 8 bases agree with TRBD2. Trimming cost V 4 bases and J 4 bases; bases outside gene matches: 3. Germline V gives CDR1 SQVTM, CDR2 ANQGSEA. The CDR3 is 13 amino acids. In DNA form, the CDR3 reads TGCAGCGTTGGGACTAGCAGATACAATGAGCAGTTCTTC. Its translation is CSVGTSRYNEQFF.

The chain links TRBV27 to TRBJ2-2; D remains ambiguous. The CDR3 has 14 amino acids. Germline values: CDR1 MNHEY, CDR2 SMNVEV (reference sequence). Trimming took 6 bases from V and 0 from J, leaving 8 bases between them. This CDR3 is CASSHQPNTGELFF. The CDR3 DNA follows: TGTGCCAGCAGCCACCAACCGAACACCGGGGAGCTGTTTTTT.